This T cell receptor beta chain was identified during a study of cytomegalovirus exposure and HLA in healthy donors. Amplification used 60 Vbeta primers and 13 Jbeta primers. Produced via immunoSEQ multiplex PCR; TCRdb's table is partial and in-frame only. The data show around 150,000 clones, approximately 80% seen once. J was trimmed by 3 bases and V by 4 bases; bases with no gene match: 6. Germline-derived CDR1 and CDR2 are SGHVS and FQNEAQ. This CDR3 has 14 amino acids. These donors counted as nominally healthy when sampled, but unrecorded immune exposures were likely. The sample taken for sequencing was PBMCs. This rearrangement joins TRBV7-8 to TRBJ2-7; 7 nucleotides align to TRBD1. The receptor comes from a man between 18 and 35 years old in good health and CMV-seronegative. CDR3 coding DNA: TGTGCCAGCAGCTCCGGGACAGTAAACTACGAGCAGTACTTC. This translates into CASSSGTVNYEQYF.